Each of the 28 T cell receptor beta chains below was sequenced from the same sample in a study of regulatory T cells in long-lasting Graves disease. Sequencing libraries for TCR beta were prepared with iRepertoire HTBI primers and Arm-PCR of CDR3 regions. MiXCR was run by TCRdb on the multiplex PCR reads, yielding one entry per CDR3 protein. The sample holds a few hundred thousand distinct CDR3 sequences, around 23% seen once. The time point: persistent/refractory GD, antithyroid drugs over 5 years with positive TRAb. Researchers made the TCR library from RNA that was extracted from PBMCs. The sequencing here drew on peripheral blood mononuclear cells (PBMCs), taken when the disease was refractory, from a patient treated with antithyroid drugs. Receptors originate from a middle-aged woman with Graves disease.

This clonotype was seen a few times. The chain employs TRBV28 and TRBJ1-3; no reliable D call. CDR3 length equals 13 residues. The V end was cut by 6 bases, the J end by 2 bases, with 8 bases between. The germline V gene encodes CDR1 MDHEN and CDR2 SYDVKM. The DNA for the CDR3 is TGTGCCAGCAGGGAAGCAACTGGAAACACCATATATTTT. Translating it yields CASREATGNTIYF.

The genes are TRBV7-6 and TRBJ1-1, with TRBD1 as a possible D gene (6 bases). In germline, CDR1 is SGHVS, CDR2 FNYEAQ. V lost 2 bases to trimming and J lost 0 bases, with 13 bases between them. The length of the CDR3 is 16 residues. The CDR3 DNA reads TGTGCCAGCAGCTTAAGATACCGGGACATGAACACTGAAGCTTTCTTT. Translation: CASSLRYRDMNTEAFF.

This clonotype showed up just a few times. The chain links TRBV6-9 to TRBJ2-4; 14 bases are shared with TRBD2. With V trimmed by 3 bases and J by 2 bases, 12 bases remained unmatched. The V gene's germline CDR1 is MNHGY and CDR2 SVAAGI. This CDR3 contains 20 residues. This CDR3 is CASSYGPGTSGRVTKNIQYF. The CDR3 DNA reads as TGTGCCAGCAGTTACGGTCCCGGGACTAGCGGGAGAGTAACCAAAAACATTCAGTACTTC.

This clonotype has a count of ten or more. The chain uses TRBV28 and TRBJ1-5; D gene uncertain. Trimming cost V 3 bases and J 11 bases, with 14 bases left between them. CDR1 MDHEN and CDR2 SYDVKM come from the germline V gene. The CDR3 runs to 13 residues. CDR3 sequence (DNA): TGTGCCAGCAGTTTTAGACGGGCGGGAGCCCAGCATTTT. Protein sequence: CASSFRRAGAQHF.

With respect to this clonotype: This may be a read error, as it is one base from a much larger clone. V and J are TRBV28 and TRBJ2-5; no firm D call. CDR1 MDHEN and CDR2 SYDVKM come from the germline V gene. CDR3 length equals 10 residues. DNA of the CDR3: TGTGCCTGCAGAAAGGAGACCCAGTACTTC. Its protein product is CACRKETQYF. Complete variable domain (other parts from reference TRBV28 and TRBJ2-5): DVKVTQSSRYLVKRTGEKVFLECVQDMDHENMFWYRQDPGLGLRLIYFSYDVKMKEKGDIPEGYSVSREKKERFSLILESASTNQTSMYLCACRKETQYFGPGTRLLVL.

The J gene is TRBJ2-7, the V gene TRBV10-3, with TRBD2 matching over 10 bases. The length of the CDR3 is 14 residues. Germline V gene sequence: CDR1 ENHRY, CDR2 SYGVKD. V was pared by 6 bases and J by 0 bases, with 2 bases of the junction left unmatched. CDR3 loop: CAISPSGGSYEQYF. The CDR3 DNA reads TGTGCCATCAGCCCTAGCGGGGGCTCCTACGAGCAGTACTTC.

This clonotype was picked up a small number of times. This may arise from a read error, as a much more abundant clone is one base away. In DNA form, the CDR3 reads TGTGCCATCAGTGGACGGGGAACTGAAGCTTTCTTT. It encodes CAISGRGTEAFF. The rearrangement links TRBV10-3 to TRBJ1-1; D not certain. Germline lookup yields CDR1 ENHRY and CDR2 SYGVKD. CDR3 length equals 12 residues. Trimming removed 4 bases from V and 5 bases from J, with 8 bases in between.

Details on this clonotype: With a much larger clone just one base away, this may be a read error. This likely comes from a read error, as the CDR3 has no conserved phenylalanine or tryptophan at its end. This chain links TRBV2 with TRBJ2-7, with a weak D call TRBD1 (6 bases). Germline loops: CDR1 SNHLY, CDR2 FYNNEI. V lost 6 bases and J lost 6, with 18 bases in between. CDR3 size: 14 residues. CDR3 loop: CASRVAGVVFEQYL. CDR3 sequence (DNA): TGTGCCAGCAGGGTTGCAGGGGTGGTCTTCGAGCAGTACCTC.

The genes are TRBV28 and TRBJ2-3, with 7 bases lining up with TRBD1. The CDR3 runs to 13 residues. After removal of 5 bases from V and 5 bases from J, the junction contained 4 bases not matched to a gene. Germline-derived CDR1 and CDR2 are MDHEN and SYDVKM. The CDR3 nucleotides read TGTGCCAGCAGTCGCTACAGGGGAGATACGCAGTATTTT. This sequence encodes CASSRYRGDTQYF.

Comments on this clonotype: A much bigger clone sits one base away, suggesting this may be a read error. No conserved phenylalanine or tryptophan is present at the end of the CDR3, so a read error is the likely explanation. The chain joins TRBV12-3 or TRBV12-4 to TRBJ2-7; D is possibly TRBD1 or TRBD2 (5 bases each). Between the trimmed V and J ends, which lost 6 bases and 2 bases, there was a span of 17 bases. The CDR3 contains 15 residues. The CDR3 here is CASSGPGPAAYEQYL. Here the CDR3 DNA reads TGTGCCAGCAGCGGTCCGGGACCTGCGGCCTACGAGCAGTACCTC.

This clonotype was counted only a few times. The rearrangement links TRBV6-1 to TRBJ2-7; 7 bases are a match to TRBD2. CDR1 and CDR2 from the germline V gene are MNHNS and SASEGT. V lost 7 bases to trimming and J lost 7 bases; unmatched junction nucleotides: 22. CDR3 length: 17 residues. Here the CDR3 reads CASTMGLAVVGLVEQYF. The DNA of the CDR3 is TGTGCCAGCACCATGGGTCTAGCGGTTGTAGGCCTCGTGGAGCAGTACTTC.

The gene calls are TRBV28 and TRBJ2-7; D is undetermined. From germline, CDR1 is MDHEN and CDR2 SYDVKM. V gave up 3 bases and J gave up 4 bases, with 13 bases separating them. The CDR3 spans 14 residues. The CDR3 nucleotides are TGTGCCAGCAGTTTGTCATACAGAATATACGAGCAGTACTTC. Amino acids: CASSLSYRIYEQYF. The complete variable domain, with remaining parts taken from reference TRBV28 and TRBJ2-7, reads DVKVTQSSRYLVKRTGEKVFLECVQDMDHENMFWYRQDPGLGLRLIYFSYDVKMKEKGDIPEGYSVSREKKERFSLILESASTNQTSMYLCASSLSYRIYEQYFGPGTRLTVT.

This clonotype has at least ten counts. V gene TRBV2 combines with J gene TRBJ2-7; perhaps TRBD2 as D (6 bases). Germline CDR1 reads SNHLY; CDR2 reads FYNNEI. The CDR3 totals 15 residues. V was cut by 4 bases and J by 5 bases, with 18 bases left in between. In DNA form, the CDR3 reads TGTGCCAGCAGTGTGGAAGGGACTCCTTCGGACGAGCAGTACTTC. Translating gives CASSVEGTPSDEQYF. Full variable domain (missing parts from reference TRBV2 and TRBJ2-7): EPEVTQTPSHQVTQMGQEVILRCVPISNHLYFYWYRQILGQKVEFLVSFYNNEISEKSEIFDDQFSVERPDGSNFTLKIRSTKLEDSAMYFCASSVEGTPSDEQYFGPGTRLTVT.

In its sample, this clonotype was seen many times. The V call is TRBV27, the J call TRBJ1-4; possibly TRBD1 for D (6 bases). The CDR3 has 14 amino acids. Germline V CDR1 and CDR2: MNHEY, SMNVEV (reference sequence). Trimming left V 5 bases short and J 6 bases short, with 13 bases between. CDR3 residues: CASSPGTSYEKLFF. The DNA of the CDR3 is TGTGCCAGCAGTCCCGGGACAAGTTATGAAAAACTGTTTTTT.

The V call is TRBV3-1, the J call TRBJ2-4, with D maybe TRBD2 (6 bases). With 0 bases removed from V and 5 bases from J, the gap between germline ends came to 11 bases. Per germline, CDR1 LGHDT and CDR2 YNNKEL (reference sequence). The CDR3 is made up of 15 amino acids. The CDR3 reads CASSQDPGLQNIQYF. The CDR3 DNA is TGTGCCAGCAGCCAAGATCCGGGACTGCAAAACATTCAGTACTTC.

This clonotype occurred a few times. This sequence joins TRBV27 and TRBJ2-1; D call uncertain. The CDR3 is 15 amino acids. Looked up from germline, CDR1 is MNHEY and CDR2 is SMNVEV (reference sequence). V gave up 3 bases and J gave up 6 bases, with 15 bases separating them. The CDR3 loop reads CASSFLKDGANEQFF. CDR3 coding DNA: TGTGCCAGCAGTTTCCTAAAGGACGGTGCCAATGAGCAGTTCTTC.

This chain connects TRBV24-1 to TRBJ2-1; 14 bases fit TRBD2. This CDR3 has 16 residues. The germline V gene encodes CDR1 KGHDR and CDR2 SFDVKD. The V gene end was trimmed by 4 bases and the J gene end by 6 bases; junction bases not matched to a gene: 4. The CDR3 loop is CATSDQTSGRANEQFF. In nucleotides, the CDR3 is TGTGCCACCAGTGACCAGACTAGCGGGAGGGCCAATGAGCAGTTCTTC.

This clonotype came up many times. The rearrangement joins TRBV11-2 to TRBJ2-6, with D possibly matching TRBD1 (6 bases). V shed 6 bases and J shed 2 bases, with 11 bases lying between them. CDR1 and CDR2 (germline): SGHAT, FQNNGV. The CDR3 has 15 residues. The CDR3 DNA is TGTGCCAGCAGATCTAACAGGGCTGGGGCCAACGTCCTGACTTTC. Its translation: CASRSNRAGANVLTF.

This clonotype came up many times. The genes are TRBV11-2 and TRBJ2-7, with D tentatively TRBD2 (5 bases). CDR1 SGHAT and CDR2 FQNNGV come from the germline V gene. Trimming removed 3 bases at V and 5 bases at J, with 14 bases between. This CDR3 is 14 amino acids long. The CDR3 DNA reads TGTGCCAGCAGCTTTGTCTTTCGGGGTGACGAGCAGTACTTC. It encodes CASSFVFRGDEQYF. The entire variable domain, with the rest obtained from reference TRBV11-2 and TRBJ2-7, is as follows: EAGVAQSPRYKIIEKRQSVAFWCNPISGHATLYWYQQILGQGPKLLIQFQNNGVVDDSQLPKDRFSAERLKGVDSTLKIQPAKLEDSAVYLCASSFVFRGDEQYFGPGTRLTVT.

There are many counts of this clonotype. J is TRBJ2-2 and V is TRBV2; the D call may be TRBD1 or TRBD2 (5 bases each). CDR1 and CDR2 (germline): SNHLY, FYNNEI. The CDR3 contains 14 residues. Between the trimmed V and J ends, which lost 4 bases and 5 bases, there was a span of 11 bases. In nucleotides, the CDR3 is TGTGCCAGCAGTGGGGACGAATGGACCGGGGAGCTGTTTTTT. Translation gives CASSGDEWTGELFF. Drawing the rest from reference TRBV2 and TRBJ2-2, the complete variable domain is EPEVTQTPSHQVTQMGQEVILRCVPISNHLYFYWYRQILGQKVEFLVSFYNNEISEKSEIFDDQFSVERPDGSNFTLKIRSTKLEDSAMYFCASSGDEWTGELFFGEGSRLTVL.

The chain combines TRBV28 with TRBJ2-5; 10 bases align to TRBD2. J lost 4 bases, V lost 6 bases, and 11 bases had no gene match. Germline V lookup: CDR1 MDHEN, CDR2 SYDVKM. The CDR3 is 16 residues long. This CDR3 is CASSQAASGSRETQYF. DNA of the CDR3: TGTGCCAGCAGCCAAGCCGCTAGCGGGAGTAGAGAGACCCAGTACTTC. The full variable domain, in which reference TRBV28 and TRBJ2-5 provide the parts outside the CDR3, is DVKVTQSSRYLVKRTGEKVFLECVQDMDHENMFWYRQDPGLGLRLIYFSYDVKMKEKGDIPEGYSVSREKKERFSLILESASTNQTSMYLCASSQAASGSRETQYFGPGTRLLVL.

J is TRBJ1-5 and V is TRBV13; perhaps TRBD1 as D (5 bases). V lost 0 bases, J lost 5 bases, and 17 bases lay in between. This CDR3 is 17 amino acids long. The V gene's germline CDR1 is PRHDT and CDR2 FYEKMQ (reference sequence). The CDR3 nucleotides are TGTGCCAGCAGCTTAGGAGGGCGGAAGGGGCTTTATCAGCCCCAGCATTTT. This sequence encodes CASSLGGRKGLYQPQHF.

This clonotype was observed many times. The rearrangement links TRBV28 to TRBJ1-1, with TRBD1 as a possible D gene (6 bases). The CDR3 totals 14 residues. Deletions cut 5 bases from V and 4 bases from J, with 14 bases between. Germline CDR1 reads MDHEN; CDR2 reads SYDVKM. CDR3: CASSLTGTPTEAFF. CDR3 sequence (DNA): TGTGCCAGCAGTCTGACCGGGACACCCACTGAAGCTTTCTTT.

Ten or more counts support this clonotype. The gene calls are TRBV11-2 and TRBJ2-5; no clear D. Trimming left V 2 bases short and J 2 bases short, with 15 bases between. This CDR3 has 16 residues. Germline CDR1 reads SGHAT; CDR2 reads FQNNGV. CDR3 DNA: TGTGCCAGCAGCTTAACAGCCCCAAGGCGACAAGAGACCCAGTACTTC. Translation: CASSLTAPRRQETQYF.

Ten or more counts support this clonotype. The rearrangement uses TRBV6-5 and TRBJ1-2; D gene ambiguous. The ends were cut back, 4 bases at V and 7 bases at J, with 13 bases in the middle. CDR3 length: 13 amino acids. CDR1 and CDR2 from the germline V gene are MNHEY and SVGAGI. As DNA, the CDR3 is TGTGCCAGCAGTTCACCCCGGAAAGGTGGCTACACCTTC. Translated: CASSSPRKGGYTF.

The sample holds many counts of this clonotype. The chain combines TRBV12-3 or TRBV12-4 with TRBJ2-2; TRBD2 aligns across 10 bases. Trimming removed 5 bases from V and 5 bases from J; junction bases left unmatched: 11. The CDR3 is 17 amino acids. The CDR3 reads CASSQAGGPFSTGELFF. The CDR3 DNA reads as TGTGCCAGCAGTCAAGCGGGAGGGCCCTTTTCGACCGGGGAGCTGTTTTTT.

This clonotype was observed many times. The chain couples TRBV28 to TRBJ2-5; D is possibly TRBD1 (5 bases). Germline V CDR1 and CDR2: MDHEN, SYDVKM. V dropped 3 bases and J dropped 2 bases, with 10 bases sitting between them. This CDR3 comprises 14 residues. In DNA, the CDR3 is TGTGCCAGCAGTTTTATTAGGACACAAGAGACCCAGTACTTC. This encodes CASSFIRTQETQYF.

This clonotype was seen at least ten times. The J gene is TRBJ2-5, the V gene TRBV7-9; the D is unclear. Germline V lookup: CDR1 SEHNR, CDR2 FQNEAQ (reference sequence). Trimming took 2 bases from V and 5 from J, leaving 9 bases between them. The CDR3 has 13 amino acids. The CDR3 DNA follows: TGTGCCAGCAGCTTAACTTACGGGGAGACCCAGTACTTC. This gives the protein CASSLTYGETQYF. The full variable domain, rest sourced from reference TRBV7-9 and TRBJ2-5, is DTGVSQNPRHKITKRGQNVTFRCDPISEHNRLYWYRQTLGQGPEFLTYFQNEAQLEKSRLLSDRFSAERPKGSFSTLEIQRTEQGDSAMYLCASSLTYGETQYFGPGTRLLVL.